This note documents a single T cell receptor beta chain sequence. Unsorted whole blood served as the source of blood RNA, and germline DNA was extracted as well. The sample is drawn from a study of tumor-infiltrating lymphocytes in primary liver carcinoma. Germline CDR1 reads ENHRY; CDR2 reads SYGVKD. Trimming pared 2 bases from V and 4 bases from J, leaving 8 bases between. The CDR3 is 14 residues long. A primer in the constant region served to generate TCR beta cDNA from approximately 500 ng of total RNA. Three nested multiplex PCR rounds, a slightly modified ARM-PCR, produced the libraries for TCR beta. With TRBV1-TRBV30 forward primers and a C-beta reverse primer, the first two PCR rounds were run for approximately 10 cycles each. TCRdb re-analysed the multiplex PCR reads in MiXCR, keeping a single row per CDR3 protein. Among about 320,000 distinct CDR3 sequences listed, 65% were seen once.

The receptor's source is a man in his forties with primary liver carcinoma and hepatitis B virus infection. The sample consisted of peripheral blood. The rearrangement uses TRBV10-3 and TRBJ2-2, with D possibly matching TRBD2 (6 bases). The DNA of the CDR3 is TGTGCCATCAGTGAGCTGGGACTCACCGGGGAGCTGTTTTTT. Its translation: CAISELGLTGELFF.